This TCR beta chain is drawn from a study of chemoradiotherapy in HPV16-positive cancers. Study summary: Candidate HPV-specific clones and shared TCR motifs came from a couple of HPV16-positive patients.

With 3 bases removed from V and 0 bases from J, the gap between germline ends came to 12 bases. The CDR3 sequence is 16 residues long. Germline lookup yields CDR1 MNHNS and CDR2 SASEGT. Overall study results and limits: Better recurrence-free survival went with HPV-responsive T-cell expansion in HPV16-positive patients. Candidate HPV-specific clones and E7-related TCR motifs grew in tumor during treatment.

This table comes from immunoSEQ multiplex PCR, and its TCRdb copy is limited to in-frame clones, with some not included. The sample records around 62,000 clones, about 88% being singletons. Samples were taken several times over chemoradiotherapy. Concerning this clone: The antigen is not known.

The receptor comes from a human donor with HPV-associated anogenital cancer. V gene TRBV6-1 combines with J gene TRBJ1-5; D uncertain. Sequenced here: blood, sampled from a patient who underwent chemoradiotherapy. DNA of the CDR3: TGTGCCAGCAGTGAGTCCGGGGTTAATAGCAATCAGCCCCAGCATTTT. Its protein product is CASSESGVNSNQPQHF.